Listed below are T cell receptor beta chains from one sample, sequenced in a study of regulatory T cells in long-lasting Graves disease. MiXCR was run by TCRdb on the multiplex PCR reads, yielding one entry per CDR3 protein. Of roughly 450,000 distinct CDR3 sequences listed, 22% were seen once; the top ten hold around 13%. The source material was peripheral blood mononuclear cells (PBMCs), sampled when the disease was refractory, from a patient treated with antithyroid drugs. Receptors were obtained from a female donor with Graves disease. CDR3s include the opening cysteine and the closing phenylalanine or tryptophan. Each record gives: J gene, V gene, CDR3 protein.

j_call: TRBJ2-3; v_call: TRBV13; cdr3_aa: CASSLGPLGDTQYF
j_call: TRBJ2-5; v_call: TRBV25-1; cdr3_aa: CASSQTGGVPTQETQYF
j_call: TRBJ2-7; v_call: TRBV28; cdr3_aa: CASSSLRLSSYEQYF
j_call: TRBJ2-7; v_call: TRBV13; cdr3_aa: CASSSRYLSYEQYF
j_call: TRBJ1-2; v_call: TRBV12-3/TRBV12-4; cdr3_aa: CASRAEGLGDGYTF
j_call: TRBJ2-3; v_call: TRBV28; cdr3_aa: CASSFSRGDTQYF
j_call: TRBJ1-1; v_call: TRBV28; cdr3_aa: CASSTGTGTLNTEAFF
j_call: TRBJ2-7; v_call: TRBV3-1; cdr3_aa: CASSPPSGQGDEQYF
j_call: TRBJ2-5; v_call: TRBV6-1; cdr3_aa: CASSRQGQETQYF
j_call: TRBJ2-3; v_call: TRBV11-3; cdr3_aa: CASSLGFGTPSSSTDTQYF
j_call: TRBJ2-7; v_call: TRBV19; cdr3_aa: CAKPCSGSGYEQYF
j_call: TRBJ1-1; v_call: TRBV5-1; cdr3_aa: CASSPNEPTGMGTEAFF
j_call: TRBJ2-2; v_call: TRBV12-3/TRBV12-4; cdr3_aa: CASSNRDRVIPGELFF
j_call: TRBJ1-1; v_call: TRBV28; cdr3_aa: CASSPGDRQNTEAFF
j_call: TRBJ2-2; v_call: TRBV12-3/TRBV12-4; cdr3_aa: CASSWLLAGEGGELFF
j_call: TRBJ2-7; v_call: TRBV19; cdr3_aa: CATEAGEGYEQYF
j_call: TRBJ1-4; v_call: TRBV7-2; cdr3_aa: CASSLAAGTEKLFF
j_call: TRBJ2-7; v_call: TRBV11-2; cdr3_aa: CASSLDRGGNEQYF
j_call: TRBJ2-7; v_call: TRBV20-1; cdr3_aa: CSARPSRVSYEQYF
j_call: TRBJ2-7; v_call: TRBV5-1; cdr3_aa: CASSVDRGRVSYEQYF
j_call: TRBJ1-4; v_call: TRBV25-1; cdr3_aa: CASSGSTGLPTTNEKLFF
j_call: TRBJ2-7; v_call: TRBV7-2; cdr3_aa: CASSLSPRGDEQYF
j_call: TRBJ1-2; v_call: TRBV7-2; cdr3_aa: CASSSWTGRGYTF
j_call: TRBJ2-7; v_call: TRBV11-2; cdr3_aa: CASIRDLTYEQYF
j_call: TRBJ1-6; v_call: TRBV5-1; cdr3_aa: CASSDAGTSYNSPLHF
j_call: TRBJ1-1; v_call: TRBV9; cdr3_aa: CASSGTPAGGRSTEAFF
j_call: TRBJ1-6; v_call: TRBV5-5; cdr3_aa: CASSLGPVNNSPLHF
j_call: TRBJ2-7; v_call: TRBV9; cdr3_aa: CASSVGGDAYEQYF
j_call: TRBJ1-5; v_call: TRBV12-3/TRBV12-4; cdr3_aa: CASSPRPKRRGNQPQHF
j_call: TRBJ2-7; v_call: TRBV7-2; cdr3_aa: CASSLFTGGVYEQYF
j_call: TRBJ2-7; v_call: TRBV20-1; cdr3_aa: CSARVPGGPGEQYF
j_call: TRBJ1-5; v_call: TRBV6-2/TRBV6-3; cdr3_aa: CASSSGGSGNQPQHF
j_call: TRBJ1-2; v_call: TRBV18; cdr3_aa: CASSPLDRLYGYTF
j_call: TRBJ2-5; v_call: TRBV6-2/TRBV6-3; cdr3_aa: CASRQDQETQYF
j_call: TRBJ1-1; v_call: TRBV4-1; cdr3_aa: CASSQDLGTNTEAFF
j_call: TRBJ2-7; v_call: TRBV27; cdr3_aa: CASARTSGYEQYF
j_call: TRBJ1-6; v_call: TRBV28; cdr3_aa: CASSRGGGYNSPLHF
j_call: TRBJ1-1; v_call: TRBV3-1; cdr3_aa: CASSQGAASTEAFF
j_call: TRBJ1-2; v_call: TRBV29-1; cdr3_aa: CSVGSAGNYGYTF
j_call: TRBJ1-1; v_call: TRBV27; cdr3_aa: CASSLRGRAFF
j_call: TRBJ1-5; v_call: TRBV6-1; cdr3_aa: CASRRLEPNQPQHF
j_call: TRBJ1-2; v_call: TRBV2; cdr3_aa: CASSDHVGQRNNYGYTF
j_call: TRBJ2-7; v_call: TRBV30; cdr3_aa: CAWRRDTYEQYF
j_call: TRBJ1-5; v_call: TRBV7-2; cdr3_aa: CASSFGHYSNQPQHF
j_call: TRBJ1-5; v_call: TRBV27; cdr3_aa: CASSLGQALRPQHF